Below are 15 T cell receptor beta chains sequenced from a single sample in a study of blood T cells in healthy people across ages. A sample-barcoded 5' primer and a J-beta primer mix were used in a second PCR of roughly 6 to 11 cycles. TCRdb reanalysed the 5' RACE reads using MiXCR and keeps one entry per CDR3 protein. The sample lists 1.5 million to 2 million distinct CDR3 sequences, 28% occurring once. Specimen: blood. Receptor source: a woman aged 30 to 39 in good health.

In this sample, this clonotype turned up a few times. The V call is TRBV18, the J call TRBJ2-1; D may correspond to TRBD1 or TRBD2 (5 bases each). Germline loops: CDR1 KGHSH, CDR2 LQKENI. CDR3 length equals 15 residues. V dropped 5 bases and J dropped 7 bases, with 18 bases sitting between them. The CDR3 region has the DNA TGTGCCAGCTCAACCGGGGCAACCGGGGAGAATGAGCAGTTCTTC. It is translated as CASSTGATGENEQFF.

This chain joins TRBV5-1 and TRBJ2-1, with 9 positions matching TRBD1. The length of the CDR3 is 16 residues. Per the germline V gene, CDR1 is SGHRS and CDR2 is YFSETQ. With 4 bases clipped from V and 10 bases from J, the junction kept 15 bases outside the gene matches. CDR3 sequence reads: CASSGAGGTGRGEQFF. The CDR3 DNA reads as TGCGCCAGCAGCGGCGCCGGCGGGACAGGGCGCGGCGAGCAGTTCTTC.

This clonotype was seen a few times. The chain recombines TRBV20-1 with TRBJ2-1; 7 bases map to TRBD2. V was clipped by 4 bases and J by 2 bases; unmatched bases: 2. The germline V gene encodes CDR1 DFQATT and CDR2 SNEGSKA (reference sequence). The CDR3 runs 13 residues. The chain's CDR3 is CSATGTTYNEQFF. Written as DNA, the CDR3 is TGCAGTGCTACCGGGACTACCTACAATGAGCAGTTCTTC.

This rearrangement joins TRBV12-3 or TRBV12-4 to TRBJ2-1, with 7 bases matching TRBD2. The CDR3 totals 16 residues. V trimming: 6 bases; J trimming: 8 bases; junction bases outside the gene matches: 16. The CDR3 coding sequence is TGTGCCAGCAGCCCCCCCAAAGGACTAGGCCGGGATGAGCAGTTCTTC. It translates to CASSPPKGLGRDEQFF.

This clonotype has only a few counts. The J gene is TRBJ1-2, the V gene TRBV5-1; D ambiguous. Germline lookup yields CDR1 SGHRS and CDR2 YFSETQ. V was trimmed by 1 base and J by 5 bases, leaving 12 bases between them. This CDR3 is 14 amino acids long. The CDR3 loop is CASSLSWTEYGYTF. Written as DNA, the CDR3 is TGCGCCAGCAGCTTGAGCTGGACCGAATATGGCTACACCTTC.

The CDR3 nucleotides are TGTGCCAGCAGTTTAGTGAGCGGGTTGCGGGTTGGCGAGACCCAGTACTTC. Translation gives CASSLVSGLRVGETQYF. The chain links TRBV27 to TRBJ2-5; D may be TRBD2 (6 bases). The CDR3 sequence is 17 residues long. V lost 2 bases, J lost 5 bases, and 21 bases lay in between. Per germline, CDR1 MNHEY and CDR2 SMNVEV (reference sequence).

This clonotype was counted only a few times. The CDR3: CASSLTSFSNQPQHF. The CDR3 bases are TGTGCCAGCAGCCTGACATCTTTTAGCAATCAGCCCCAGCATTTT. The J gene is TRBJ1-5, the V gene TRBV5-5; no clear D gene. Germline V gene sequence: CDR1 SGHKS, CDR2 YYEKEE (reference sequence). The CDR3 length is 15 residues. V was shortened by 4 bases and J by 0 bases, with 11 bases between the two germline ends.

The rearrangement links TRBV3-1 to TRBJ2-1, with unresolved D. Germline V gene lookup returns CDR1 LGHDT and CDR2 YNNKEL (reference sequence). This CDR3 has 13 amino acids. The V gene lost 2 bases and the J gene lost 2 bases, with 4 bases spanning the gap. CDR3 nucleotides: TGTGCCAGCAGCCAATTTCCCTACAATGAGCAGTTCTTC. Translating gives CASSQFPYNEQFF.

The chain couples TRBV20-1 to TRBJ2-3; D is possibly TRBD2 (6 bases). Germline assignment: CDR1 DFQATT and CDR2 SNEGSKA (reference sequence). The CDR3 runs to 14 residues. The V and J ends lost 6 bases and 5 bases respectively, with 18 bases between them. The CDR3, as DNA: TGCAGTGCAGCGGAGGAGGGGATAAAAGATACGCAGTATTTT. It encodes CSAAEEGIKDTQYF.

The chain has TRBV9 and TRBJ2-7; D not certain. V was pared by 4 bases and J by 3 bases, with 17 bases between. The CDR3 spans 15 residues. Germline V gene data show CDR1 as SGDLS and CDR2 as YYNGEE. In nucleotides, the CDR3 is TGTGCCAGCAGCCCGGGCCCTGCAGGAGACTACGAGCAGTACTTC. Translated, it gives CASSPGPAGDYEQYF.

This clonotype was observed a few times. The chain employs TRBV12-3 or TRBV12-4 and TRBJ2-7; 8 nucleotides align to TRBD1. CDR3 size: 12 residues. Losses at the gene ends were 7 bases for V and 5 bases for J; bases not matched to a gene: 4. CDR3 sequence reads: CASTRQGHEQYF. CDR3 DNA: TGTGCCAGCACGCGACAGGGGCACGAGCAGTACTTC.

The table lists this clonotype with many counts. The V and J genes are TRBV4-1 and TRBJ2-5; 7 bases match TRBD2. Trimming at V came to 4 bases and at J to 2 bases, leaving 7 bases not matched to a gene. CDR3 length equals 15 residues. The V gene's germline CDR1 is MGHRA and CDR2 YSYEKL. CDR3 sequence reads: CASSPGLTQQETQYF. The CDR3 DNA sequence: TGCGCCAGCAGCCCGGGACTAACACAGCAAGAGACCCAGTACTTC.

This clonotype was seen at least ten times. The V call is TRBV28, the J call TRBJ2-1, with D uncertain. The CDR3 totals 11 residues. Germline V CDR1 and CDR2: MDHEN, SYDVKM. V lost 6 bases, J lost 10 bases, and 10 bases lay in between. Written as DNA, the CDR3 is TGTGCCAGCAGGGGCCCCGGGGAGCAGTTCTTC. Translation: CASRGPGEQFF.

This clonotype was seen many times. The chain carries TRBV3-1 and TRBJ2-7; the D gene is possibly TRBD2 (7 bases). Germline CDR1 reads LGHDT; CDR2 reads YNNKEL (reference sequence). V lost 3 bases and J lost 2, with 14 bases in between. CDR3 length: 15 residues. CDR3 in amino acids: CASSQAGANPYEQYF. The CDR3 DNA reads TGTGCCAGCAGCCAGGCGGGGGCAAACCCCTACGAGCAGTACTTC.

V and J are TRBV12-3 or TRBV12-4 and TRBJ1-6; 8 nucleotides line up with TRBD1. V shed 8 bases and J 9 bases; nucleotides not matched to a gene: 9. CDR3 length: 14 residues. The CDR3 nucleotides are TGTGCCAGCCGTGGACAGGGTGAAGCTTCACCCCTCCACTTT. Translated, it gives CASRGQGEASPLHF.